A single sample is the source of the 15 T cell receptor beta chains below, sequenced in a study of blood T cell repertoires in COVID-19. The protocol was immunoSEQ multiplex PCR, while the TCRdb copy is restricted to in-frame clones and leaves out a portion. The sample lists more than 60,000 clones, nearly 85% occurring once. Sequencing was carried out using peripheral blood. The receptor set was obtained from a human donor in a cohort sampled during active COVID-19.

The chain uses TRBV6-5 and TRBJ2-1; D possibly corresponds to TRBD1 (6 bases). Germline loops: CDR1 MNHEY, CDR2 SVGAGI. This CDR3 contains 15 residues. Deletions cut 6 bases from V and 5 bases from J, with 17 bases between. CDR3 in amino acids: CASSKQGAANNEQFF. The CDR3 coding sequence is TGTGCCAGCAGCAAACAGGGAGCGGCGAACAATGAGCAGTTCTTC.

The chain couples TRBV11-2 to TRBJ1-1, with TRBD1 matching over 8 bases. With 3 bases clipped from V and 2 bases from J, the junction kept 8 bases outside the gene matches. The CDR3 runs to 16 residues. From germline, CDR1 is SGHAT and CDR2 FQNNGV. For the CDR3, the DNA is TGTGCCAGCAGCTTTACCCCAGGGGGCGGTAACACTGAAGCTTTCTTT. This encodes CASSFTPGGGNTEAFF. Based on the CDR3 plus reference TRBV11-2 and TRBJ1-1, the full variable domain is EAGVAQSPRYKIIEKRQSVAFWCNPISGHATLYWYQQILGQGPKLLIQFQNNGVVDDSQLPKDRFSAERLKGVDSTLKIQPAKLEDSAVYLCASSFTPGGGNTEAFFGQGTRLTVV.

CDR3 DNA sequence: TGTGCCAGCATCCGGTCCCGGCGGGCGAACACCGGGGAGCTGTTTTTT. This translates into CASIRSRRANTGELFF. V and J are TRBV28 and TRBJ2-2, with D possibly being TRBD2 (5 bases). Looked up from germline, CDR1 is MDHEN and CDR2 is SYDVKM. V gave up 7 bases and J gave up 0 bases, with 15 bases separating them. This CDR3 comprises 16 residues.

This CDR3 reads CAISDGTGEGEQYF. CDR3 DNA: TGTGCCATCAGTGACGGGACAGGGGAGGGCGAGCAGTACTTC. The rearrangement uses TRBV10-3 and TRBJ2-7, with 10 bases lining up with TRBD1. CDR3 length: 14 residues. V dropped 3 bases and J dropped 6; count of bases not matched to a gene: 5. Germline V gene data show CDR1 as ENHRY and CDR2 as SYGVKD.

V gene TRBV15 combines with J gene TRBJ2-4, with a tentative D call TRBD2 (7 bases). The CDR3 has 15 residues. Trimming took off 1 base at V and 6 bases at J, with 13 bases between the two ends. Germline assignment: CDR1 LNHNV and CDR2 YYDKDF (reference sequence). The CDR3 sequence is CATSRAGGSGNIQYF. The CDR3 nucleotides are TGTGCCACCAGCAGAGCGGGGGGCTCTGGAAACATTCAGTACTTC.

This sequence joins TRBV30 and TRBJ1-5; 9 nucleotides agree with TRBD1. From germline, CDR1 is GTSNPN and CDR2 SVGIG (reference sequence). The junction had 2 bases not matched to a gene; V was cut back by 3 bases and J by 5 bases. This CDR3 has 13 amino acids. In DNA form, the CDR3 reads TGTGCCTGGAGCTGGACAGGGGATCAGCCCCAGCATTTT. Its translation: CAWSWTGDQPQHF. Supplemented by reference TRBV30 and TRBJ1-5, the full variable domain reads SQTIHQWPATLVQPVGSPLSLECTVEGTSNPNLYWYRQAAGRGLQLLFYSVGIGQISSEVPQNLSASRPQDRQFILSSKKLLLSDSGFYLCAWSWTGDQPQHFGDGTRLSIL.

The genes are TRBV5-5 and TRBJ1-2, with D maybe TRBD1 (6 bases). Germline CDR1 SGHKS, CDR2 YYEKEE (reference sequence). CDR3 length: 13 amino acids. Deletions cut 6 bases from V and 5 bases from J, with 14 bases between. As DNA, the CDR3 is TGTGCCAGCACCCGGATAGGGACATATGGCTACACCTTC. Translating it yields CASTRIGTYGYTF.

The chain has TRBV5-1 and TRBJ2-5; perhaps TRBD1 as D (6 bases). Germline CDR1 and CDR2: SGHRS and YFSETQ. The CDR3 totals 15 residues. V shed 4 bases and J shed 1 base, with 14 bases lying between them. The CDR3 sequence is CASSTTGQLQETQYF. The CDR3 nucleotides are TGCGCCAGCAGCACGACCGGACAGCTCCAAGAGACCCAGTACTTC. Full variable domain (rest looked up from reference TRBV5-1 and TRBJ2-5): KAGVTQTPRYLIKTRGQQVTLSCSPISGHRSVSWYQQTPGQGLQFLFEYFSETQRNKGNFPGRFSGRQFSNSRSEMNVSTLELGDSALYLCASSTTGQLQETQYFGPGTRLLVL.

The chain joins TRBV11-2 to TRBJ1-2, with 8 positions matching TRBD1. The V gene end was trimmed by 0 bases and the J gene end by 8 bases; junction bases not matched to a gene: 11. The CDR3 sequence is 16 residues long. The V gene's germline CDR1 is SGHAT and CDR2 FQNNGV. Written as DNA, the CDR3 is TGTGCCAGCAGCTTAGATGGGGCAGGGGGCCGGTGGGGCTACACCTTC. Its translation is CASSLDGAGGRWGYTF.

CDR3 DNA sequence: TGCGCCAGCAGCCAAGGACTTTTGAACACTGAAGCTTTCTTT. Encoded protein: CASSQGLLNTEAFF. The chain carries TRBV4-1 and TRBJ1-1; D unresolved. The CDR3 is 14 residues long. Germline V CDR1 and CDR2: MGHRA, YSYEKL. V dropped 1 base and J dropped 0 bases, with 6 bases sitting between them.

The chain is built from TRBV10-3 and TRBJ1-2; TRBD1 aligns across 8 bases. The germline V gene has CDR1 ENHRY and CDR2 SYGVKD. The CDR3 loop spans 12 amino acids. V gave up 10 bases and J gave up 6 bases; unmatched junction bases: 7. This chain's CDR3 is CATAGQGDGYTF. The CDR3 bases are TGTGCCACCGCCGGACAGGGCGATGGCTACACCTTC.

The chain has TRBV28 and TRBJ2-3; unclear D gene. The length of the CDR3 is 18 residues. The germline gives CDR1 MDHEN, CDR2 SYDVKM. The V end lost 3 bases, the J end lost 2 bases, and 21 bases lay between the germline ends. In DNA form, the CDR3 reads TGTGCCAGCAGTTTTCCTTCCCGGCGGCAGATCTTCACAGATACGCAGTATTTT. Translated: CASSFPSRRQIFTDTQYF.

This clone was detected only a few times. The chain is built from TRBV5-1 and TRBJ2-7; D remains ambiguous. The CDR3 is 12 residues long. Trimming pared 1 base from V and 6 bases from J, leaving 8 bases between. In germline, CDR1 is SGHRS, CDR2 YFSETQ. CDR3 bases: TGCGCCAGCAGCTTGTCTGGCCGCGAGCAGTACTTC. As protein: CASSLSGREQYF.

The DNA of the CDR3 is TGTGCCAGTAGTCCCAAGAGAGGACAGGGGGCGAGGGGTGGCTACACCTTC. Translating it yields CASSPKRGQGARGGYTF. The V and J genes are TRBV19 and TRBJ1-2, with 11 bases fitting TRBD1. Germline V gene sequence: CDR1 LNHDA, CDR2 SQIVND (reference sequence). V gave up 5 bases and J gave up 7 bases; unmatched junction bases: 15. There are 17 residues in the CDR3.

The chain couples TRBV7-9 to TRBJ1-1; D is perhaps TRBD1 (5 bases). Germline CDR1 SEHNR, CDR2 FQNEAQ (reference sequence). The CDR3 has 15 amino acids. V was pared by 7 bases and J by 0 bases, with 15 bases between. The CDR3 nucleotides are TGTGCCAGCATCCCTGCCCGGGGGGTGAACACTGAAGCTTTCTTT. This translates into CASIPARGVNTEAFF.